These T cell receptor beta chains were read from a single sample in a study. TCRdb reprocessed the RT-PCR reads via MiXCR and lists one record per CDR3 protein. The table shows approximately 720,000 distinct CDR3 sequences, with 13% to 15% occurring only once. The material sequenced was memory CD4+ T cells from blood. The origin of the receptors is a female donor in good health, serving as a healthy control. Each CDR3 is given with its conserved first and last residue. Each record gives: D gene, J gene, clone size, V gene, CDR3 DNA, CDR3 protein. The D gene is left open where the match is weak. Not every row has a clone size; where given, it reads once, few, many or a size class.

>NA|TRBJ1-5|many|TRBV5-6
TGTGCCAGCAGCAGGGGGGATAGCAATCAGCCCCAGCATTTT
CASSRGDSNQPQHF
>NA|TRBJ2-3|NA|TRBV24-1
TGTGCCGCTAGGGCGAGGAACACAGATACGCAGTATTTT
CAARARNTDTQYF
>NA|TRBJ2-5|NA|TRBV10-3
TGTGCCAGCACCTTCTCGGAAGAGACCCAGTACTTC
CASTFSEETQYF
>NA|TRBJ1-2|NA|TRBV6-1
TGTGCCAGTCGCCGGGACGGCTACACCTTC
CASRRDGYTF
>NA|TRBJ1-3|NA|TRBV29-1
TGCAGCGTTGCTCAGGGTCTTTATTCTGGAAACACCATATATTTT
CSVAQGLYSGNTIYF
>NA|TRBJ1-1|NA|TRBV20-1
TGCAGTGCCGCTGGGCGGGGGATCCCTTCGACCACTGAAGCTTTCTTT
CSAAGRGIPSTTEAFF
>NA|TRBJ2-1|NA|TRBV2
TGTGCCAGCAGTGAGAGGTTTTACAATGAGCAGTTCTTC
CASSERFYNEQFF
>NA|TRBJ2-2|many|TRBV6-5
TGTGCCAGCAGTTACTCGTTTACTCTGAACACCGGGGAGCTGTTTTTT
CASSYSFTLNTGELFF
>NA|TRBJ2-2|many|TRBV7-9
TGTGCCAGCACCAGCGGACAGACGAACACCGGGGAGCTGTTTTTT
CASTSGQTNTGELFF
>TRBD1|TRBJ1-2|many|TRBV20-1
TGCAGTGCCGACCCACTGACAGGGGGTTCCTATGGCTACACCTTC
CSADPLTGGSYGYTF
>NA|TRBJ2-3|NA|TRBV20-1
TGCAGTGCTAGGTCGGAGAGCACAGATACGCAGTATTTT
CSARSESTDTQYF
>TRBD1|TRBJ1-1|few|TRBV7-2
TGTGCCAGCAGCGTGTCAGGGGGCACTGAAGCTTTCTTT
CASSVSGGTEAFF
>NA|TRBJ1-2|NA|TRBV4-3
TGCGCCAGCAGCCAAGCGGGTGGGTTCGGCTACACCTTC
CASSQAGGFGYTF